Listed below are T cell receptor beta chains from one sample, sequenced in a study of neurological immune-mediated disorders. From the 5' RACE reads, TCRdb called clonotypes with MiXCR, one entry per CDR3 protein. Of some 56,000 distinct CDR3 sequences in the sample, less than 4% are singletons; the top ten hold approximately 7.1%. The sequencing sample was made of PBMCs. Receptors were obtained from a man aged 55-75 years with multiple sclerosis. Both conserved end residues are part of each CDR3. The order of the fields is clone size, V gene, D gene, J gene, CDR3 protein, CDR3 DNA. A D gene is named only where the DNA matches it firmly. Clone size is shown for a subset of rows, as once, few, many or a class of expanded clone.

clone size: many
V gene: TRBV20-1
D gene: -
J gene: TRBJ2-1
CDR3 protein: CIPGGEQGTYNEQFF
CDR3 DNA: TGCATCCCCGGGGGGGAACAGGGGACCTACAATGAGCAGTTCTTC

clone size: many
V gene: TRBV29-1
D gene: TRBD2
J gene: TRBJ2-5
CDR3 protein: CSVMGLAGERRETQYF
CDR3 DNA: TGCAGCGTGATGGGACTAGCGGGAGAAAGACGAGAGACCCAGTACTTC

clone size: -
V gene: TRBV19
D gene: TRBD1
J gene: TRBJ1-1
CDR3 protein: CASIPGQRSTEAFF
CDR3 DNA: TGTGCCAGTATCCCGGGACAGAGAAGCACTGAAGCTTTCTTT

clone size: many
V gene: TRBV5-5
D gene: TRBD2
J gene: TRBJ2-1
CDR3 protein: CASRETSGRVNEQFF
CDR3 DNA: TGTGCCAGCAGGGAGACTAGCGGGAGAGTCAATGAGCAGTTCTTC

clone size: many
V gene: TRBV20-1
D gene: TRBD1
J gene: TRBJ1-2
CDR3 protein: CSASDRDYGYTF
CDR3 DNA: TGCAGTGCTAGCGACAGGGACTATGGCTACACCTTC

clone size: -
V gene: TRBV20-1
D gene: -
J gene: TRBJ1-5
CDR3 protein: CSARDSGRAFLNQPQHF
CDR3 DNA: TGCAGTGCTAGGGACTCTGGGAGGGCTTTTCTGAATCAGCCCCAGCATTTT

clone size: many
V gene: TRBV12-3/TRBV12-4
D gene: -
J gene: TRBJ2-1
CDR3 protein: CASSLRKGSFLYNEQFF
CDR3 DNA: TGTGCCAGCAGTTTACGGAAGGGGTCCTTTTTATACAATGAGCAGTTCTTC

clone size: many
V gene: TRBV7-6
D gene: -
J gene: TRBJ2-5
CDR3 protein: CASSFAGKETQYF
CDR3 DNA: TGTGCCAGCAGCTTTGCAGGGAAGGAGACCCAGTACTTC

clone size: many
V gene: TRBV28
D gene: TRBD1
J gene: TRBJ2-3
CDR3 protein: CASSSPGTGDPDTQYF
CDR3 DNA: TGTGCCAGCAGTTCCCCCGGGACAGGCGACCCCGATACGCAGTATTTT

clone size: many
V gene: TRBV20-1
D gene: -
J gene: TRBJ2-2
CDR3 protein: CSVPLQLNTGELFF
CDR3 DNA: TGCAGTGTTCCCCTGCAGTTGAACACCGGGGAGCTGTTTTTT

clone size: many
V gene: TRBV10-3
D gene: TRBD1
J gene: TRBJ1-5
CDR3 protein: CAISAGTGDQPQHF
CDR3 DNA: TGTGCCATCAGTGCCGGGACAGGGGATCAGCCCCAGCATTTT

clone size: many
V gene: TRBV20-1
D gene: -
J gene: TRBJ1-5
CDR3 protein: CSASKGGNQPQHF
CDR3 DNA: TGCAGTGCTAGCAAGGGGGGGAATCAGCCCCAGCATTTT

clone size: few
V gene: TRBV18
D gene: TRBD1
J gene: TRBJ1-1
CDR3 protein: CASRPGTGPGTEAFF
CDR3 DNA: TGTGCCAGCCGTCCCGGGACAGGGCCGGGCACTGAAGCTTTCTTT

clone size: many
V gene: TRBV7-8
D gene: -
J gene: TRBJ1-4
CDR3 protein: CASSPTRVIVATNEKLFF
CDR3 DNA: TGTGCCAGCAGCCCCACCAGAGTAATAGTCGCAACTAATGAAAAACTGTTTTTT

clone size: many
V gene: TRBV6-1
D gene: -
J gene: TRBJ1-5
CDR3 protein: CASSVTGSSQPQHF
CDR3 DNA: TGTGCCAGCAGTGTCACAGGGTCAAGTCAGCCCCAGCATTTT

clone size: many
V gene: TRBV20-1
D gene: -
J gene: TRBJ2-1
CDR3 protein: CSAPRGGAPEGGFYNEQFF
CDR3 DNA: TGCAGTGCTCCTCGGGGTGGCGCCCCGGAAGGAGGTTTCTACAATGAGCAGTTCTTC

clone size: many
V gene: TRBV10-3
D gene: -
J gene: TRBJ2-1
CDR3 protein: CAISSGFLSNEQFF
CDR3 DNA: TGTGCCATCAGCTCCGGGTTTCTTTCCAATGAGCAGTTCTTC

clone size: few
V gene: TRBV28
D gene: -
J gene: TRBJ2-7
CDR3 protein: CASSLFGKVYEQYF
CDR3 DNA: TGTGCCAGCAGTTTATTCGGGAAAGTCTACGAGCAGTACTTC

clone size: many
V gene: TRBV29-1
D gene: -
J gene: TRBJ1-1
CDR3 protein: CSVERQGLSEAFF
CDR3 DNA: TGCAGCGTTGAACGCCAGGGTTTATCTGAAGCTTTCTTT

clone size: many
V gene: TRBV20-1
D gene: TRBD1
J gene: TRBJ2-3
CDR3 protein: CSAPGQGGTDTQYF
CDR3 DNA: TGCAGTGCTCCCGGACAGGGGGGCACAGATACGCAGTATTTT

clone size: many
V gene: TRBV9
D gene: -
J gene: TRBJ1-5
CDR3 protein: CASSALPGSNQPQHF
CDR3 DNA: TGTGCCAGCAGCGCTTTACCAGGGAGCAATCAGCCCCAGCATTTT

clone size: many
V gene: TRBV18
D gene: TRBD1
J gene: TRBJ2-5
CDR3 protein: CASSQGIGQDQETQYF
CDR3 DNA: TGTGCCAGCTCACAGGGAATAGGACAGGACCAAGAGACCCAGTACTTC

clone size: many
V gene: TRBV5-1
D gene: -
J gene: TRBJ2-6
CDR3 protein: CASSLAPGSISGANVLTF
CDR3 DNA: TGCGCCAGCAGCTTGGCACCAGGGTCGATTTCTGGGGCCAACGTCCTGACTTTC

clone size: many
V gene: TRBV7-8
D gene: -
J gene: TRBJ1-3
CDR3 protein: CASSLVTGRSGNTIYF
CDR3 DNA: TGTGCCAGCAGCTTAGTTACAGGGCGCTCTGGAAACACCATATATTTT

clone size: many
V gene: TRBV2
D gene: -
J gene: TRBJ2-1
CDR3 protein: CASSEGVRLAEQFF
CDR3 DNA: TGTGCCAGCAGTGAAGGAGTTCGGCTAGCGGAGCAGTTCTTC

clone size: many
V gene: TRBV20-1
D gene: -
J gene: TRBJ1-5
CDR3 protein: CSARDVDSNSYQPQHF
CDR3 DNA: TGCAGTGCTAGAGATGTGGACAGCAACTCCTATCAGCCCCAGCATTTT

clone size: -
V gene: TRBV20-1
D gene: -
J gene: TRBJ1-2
CDR3 protein: CSAAGTGSYGYTF
CDR3 DNA: TGCAGTGCTGCGGGAACAGGGAGCTATGGCTACACCTTC

clone size: -
V gene: TRBV7-9
D gene: -
J gene: TRBJ1-2
CDR3 protein: CASSLAHLTGLGYTF
CDR3 DNA: TGTGCCAGCAGCTTAGCGCATTTGACGGGTCTTGGCTACACCTTC

clone size: many
V gene: TRBV7-2
D gene: -
J gene: TRBJ2-7
CDR3 protein: CASSHSYEQYF
CDR3 DNA: TGTGCCAGCAGCCACTCCTACGAGCAGTACTTC

clone size: many
V gene: TRBV12-3/TRBV12-4
D gene: -
J gene: TRBJ2-5
CDR3 protein: CASSLAGVETQYF
CDR3 DNA: TGTGCCAGCAGTTTAGCGGGGGTGGAGACCCAGTACTTC

clone size: many
V gene: TRBV29-1
D gene: -
J gene: TRBJ1-1
CDR3 protein: CSVLGNEAFF
CDR3 DNA: TGCAGCGTCCTCGGGAATGAAGCTTTCTTT

clone size: -
V gene: TRBV5-1
D gene: -
J gene: TRBJ2-3
CDR3 protein: CANSFGTTGPDTQYF
CDR3 DNA: TGCGCCAACAGCTTCGGGACCACCGGTCCAGATACGCAGTATTTT

clone size: many
V gene: TRBV10-2
D gene: TRBD1
J gene: TRBJ2-7
CDR3 protein: CASSDPDREQYF
CDR3 DNA: TGCGCCAGCAGTGACCCGGACAGGGAGCAGTACTTC

clone size: many
V gene: TRBV18
D gene: TRBD1
J gene: TRBJ2-7
CDR3 protein: CASSQGQGNEQYF
CDR3 DNA: TGTGCCAGCTCACAGGGACAGGGAAACGAGCAGTACTTC

clone size: many
V gene: TRBV29-1
D gene: TRBD1
J gene: TRBJ1-2
CDR3 protein: CSVVKPGDRGGIYGYTF
CDR3 DNA: TGCAGCGTTGTCAAACCCGGGGACAGGGGAGGGATCTATGGCTACACCTTC

clone size: many
V gene: TRBV18
D gene: -
J gene: TRBJ1-1
CDR3 protein: CASSRLETAEAFF
CDR3 DNA: TGTGCCAGCTCTCGCCTAGAGACAGCAGAAGCTTTCTTT

clone size: many
V gene: TRBV14
D gene: -
J gene: TRBJ2-1
CDR3 protein: CASSQVGSLAEQFF
CDR3 DNA: TGTGCCAGCAGCCAAGTGGGCAGCCTGGCTGAGCAGTTCTTC

clone size: many
V gene: TRBV6-1
D gene: -
J gene: TRBJ2-7
CDR3 protein: CASSDSWTLSYEQYF
CDR3 DNA: TGTGCCAGCAGTGATAGTTGGACCCTATCCTACGAGCAGTACTTC

clone size: many
V gene: TRBV5-1
D gene: -
J gene: TRBJ2-1
CDR3 protein: CASSLAGQTSYNEQFF
CDR3 DNA: TGCGCCAGCAGCTTGGCCGGTCAGACTAGCTACAATGAGCAGTTCTTC

clone size: many
V gene: TRBV6-5
D gene: -
J gene: TRBJ1-2
CDR3 protein: CASSSMLANYGYTF
CDR3 DNA: TGTGCCAGCAGTTCAATGCTAGCTAACTATGGCTACACCTTC

clone size: few
V gene: TRBV28
D gene: -
J gene: TRBJ1-5
CDR3 protein: CASNQGQPQHF
CDR3 DNA: TGTGCCAGCAATCAGGGTCAGCCCCAGCATTTT

clone size: many
V gene: TRBV6-1
D gene: -
J gene: TRBJ2-2
CDR3 protein: CASSDEPGVPGELFF
CDR3 DNA: TGTGCCAGCAGTGACGAGCCAGGGGTCCCCGGGGAGCTGTTTTTT

clone size: many
V gene: TRBV2
D gene: -
J gene: TRBJ2-4
CDR3 protein: CASSESQILRPKNIQYF
CDR3 DNA: TGTGCCAGCAGTGAATCGCAGATCCTCCGCCCAAAGAACATTCAGTACTTC

clone size: many
V gene: TRBV10-2
D gene: -
J gene: TRBJ1-1
CDR3 protein: CASKIDTEAFF
CDR3 DNA: TGCGCCAGCAAAATCGACACTGAAGCTTTCTTT

clone size: many
V gene: TRBV5-1
D gene: -
J gene: TRBJ2-2
CDR3 protein: CASSQTVGTGELFF
CDR3 DNA: TGCGCCAGCAGCCAGACAGTCGGCACCGGGGAGCTGTTTTTT